A single sample gave rise to the 20 T cell receptor beta chains below, sequenced in a study of immune evolution from preneoplasia to lung adenocarcinoma. This table comes from immunoSEQ multiplex PCR, and its TCRdb copy is limited to in-frame clones, with some not included. The data show approximately 5,000 clones, about 73% seen once. What was sequenced was FFPE lung adenocarcinoma in situ tissue. These receptors were obtained from a person aged 55 to 79 with lung adenocarcinoma.

The genes are TRBV5-1 and TRBJ2-3; no reliable D call. CDR3 length: 12 residues. Germline assignment: CDR1 SGHRS and CDR2 YFSETQ. Trimming left V 0 bases short and J 2 bases short, with 1 base between. CDR3 coding DNA: TGCGCCAGCAGCTTGGTCACAGATACGCAGTATTTT. Amino acids: CASSLVTDTQYF.

The chain links TRBV9 to TRBJ2-2; 9 bases are shared with TRBD1. The J segment lost 1 base and the V segment lost 0 bases, leaving 4 bases of the junction unmatched. The CDR3 is made up of 17 amino acids. From germline, CDR1 is SGDLS and CDR2 YYNGEE. CDR3 amino acids: CASSVGLGQGNTGELFF. The CDR3 nucleotides read TGTGCCAGCAGCGTAGGTTTGGGACAGGGGAACACCGGGGAGCTGTTTTTT.

This chain uses TRBV4-1 with TRBJ1-2; no clear D gene. Trimming pared 1 base from V and 4 bases from J, leaving 7 bases between. Germline V gene data show CDR1 as MGHRA and CDR2 as YSYEKL. The CDR3 sequence is 13 residues long. The CDR3 here is CASSQGAFYGYTF. CDR3 nucleotide sequence: TGCGCCAGCAGCCAAGGGGCCTTCTATGGCTACACCTTC.

V usage is TRBV9 and J usage is TRBJ2-3; D assignment may be TRBD1 or TRBD2 (5 bases each). CDR3 length: 16 amino acids. Trimming removed 1 base from V and 2 bases from J, with 14 bases in between. Germline CDR1 SGDLS, CDR2 YYNGEE. Here the CDR3 reads CASSVREGTFTDTQYF. In nucleotides, the CDR3 is TGTGCCAGCAGCGTAAGAGAGGGGACCTTCACAGATACGCAGTATTTT.

The V call is TRBV7-9, the J call TRBJ2-7, with TRBD2 matching over 9 bases. The CDR3 is 14 amino acids. Germline V gene lookup returns CDR1 SEHNR and CDR2 FQNEAQ (reference sequence). Trimming cost V 5 bases and J 6 bases; bases outside gene matches: 8. The DNA of the CDR3 is TGTGCCAGCAGCCCGGGACTAGCTCGAACCGAGCAGTACTTC. Its translation is CASSPGLARTEQYF. Full variable domain (outside the CDR3, taken from reference TRBV7-9 and TRBJ2-7): DTGVSQNPRHKITKRGQNVTFRCDPISEHNRLYWYRQTLGQGPEFLTYFQNEAQLEKSRLLSDRFSAERPKGSFSTLEIQRTEQGDSAMYLCASSPGLARTEQYFGPGTRLTVT.

The chain employs TRBV19 and TRBJ2-7; perhaps TRBD1 as D (5 bases). V shed 4 bases and J shed 4 bases, with 5 bases lying between them. This CDR3 comprises 11 residues. Per germline, CDR1 LNHDA and CDR2 SQIVND (reference sequence). CDR3 in amino acids: CASSTGYEQYF. Written as DNA, the CDR3 is TGTGCCAGTAGTACAGGGTACGAGCAGTACTTC.

By share, this clone counts as medium-sized. This chain links TRBV2 with TRBJ1-1; D perhaps matches TRBD1 (5 bases). The V and J ends lost 6 bases and 3 bases respectively, with 8 bases between them. This CDR3 contains 12 residues. Germline CDR1 and CDR2: SNHLY and FYNNEI. CDR3 DNA: TGTGCCAGCAGGAGGGGTGACACTGAAGCTTTCTTT. It specifies CASRRGDTEAFF.

This clone appeared a few times. The V gene is TRBV14, the J gene TRBJ1-6, with D perhaps TRBD1 (6 bases). Per the germline V gene, CDR1 is SGHDN and CDR2 is FVKESK. The CDR3 has 16 amino acids. V lost 0 bases and J lost 3, with 9 bases in between. The CDR3 sequence is CASSQDGGRYNSPLHF. CDR3 nucleotides: TGTGCCAGCAGCCAAGATGGGGGGCGCTATAATTCACCCCTCCACTTT.

The J gene is TRBJ1-6, the V gene TRBV4-1; TRBD1 agrees at 8 bases. Germline trimming cut 0 bases from V and 0 bases from J; bases unmatched to any gene: 4. This CDR3 has 18 amino acids. Germline assignment: CDR1 MGHRA and CDR2 YSYEKL. DNA of the CDR3: TGCGCCAGCAGCCAAGACAGGGGGCGAAGCTCCTATAATTCACCCCTCCACTTT. It translates to CASSQDRGRSSYNSPLHF.

V is TRBV4-1 and J is TRBJ1-5, with 9 bases fitting TRBD1. The germline CDR1 and CDR2 sequences are MGHRA and YSYEKL. The CDR3 is 18 residues long. V gave up 5 bases and J gave up 2 bases; unmatched junction bases: 13. The chain's CDR3 is CASSVRDRDSIGNQPQHF. CDR3 bases: TGCGCCAGCAGCGTCCGGGACAGGGACTCTATTGGCAATCAGCCCCAGCATTTT.

DNA for the CDR3: TGTGCCAGCAGTGGCGGGGCAGGGCGAGGCTACACCTTC. Amino acids: CASSGGAGRGYTF. The chain has TRBV2 and TRBJ1-2, with D possibly being TRBD1 (5 bases). CDR1 is SNHLY and CDR2 is FYNNEI in the germline V gene. The V gene lost 4 bases and the J gene lost 8 bases, with 14 bases spanning the gap. CDR3 length: 13 residues.

The chain employs TRBV11-2 and TRBJ2-3; D might be TRBD1 or TRBD2, each matching 5 bases. This CDR3 has 13 amino acids. Per germline, CDR1 SGHAT and CDR2 FQNNGV. V shed 1 base and J shed 3 bases, with 5 bases lying between them. For the CDR3, the DNA is TGTGCCAGCAGCTTAGGGGGGACAGATACGCAGTATTTT. Its translation: CASSLGGTDTQYF.

V usage is TRBV29-1 and J usage is TRBJ2-1, with 11 positions matching TRBD2. The length of the CDR3 is 13 residues. Germline trimming cut 4 bases from V and 7 bases from J; bases unmatched to any gene: 3. Germline lookup yields CDR1 SQVTM and CDR2 ANQGSEA. The CDR3 DNA reads as TGCAGCGTTGTTGGGACTAGCGGAAATGAGCAGTTCTTC. Encoded protein: CSVVGTSGNEQFF.

By share, this clone ranks as large (0.1 to 1%). The chain carries TRBV29-1 and TRBJ2-7; tentatively, D is TRBD1 (5 bases). The CDR3 spans 11 residues. Germline V gene sequence: CDR1 SQVTM, CDR2 ANQGSEA. The V end was cut by 7 bases, the J end by 3 bases, with 10 bases between. Here the CDR3 reads CSAKQDYEQYF. CDR3 sequence (DNA): TGCAGCGCCAAACAGGACTACGAGCAGTACTTC.

The genes are TRBV19 and TRBJ1-2, with D possibly being TRBD1 (5 bases). V gave up 7 bases and J gave up 6 bases, with 18 bases separating them. Per germline, CDR1 LNHDA and CDR2 SQIVND (reference sequence). CDR3 length: 14 residues. The CDR3 sequence: CASNTVGVADGYTF. CDR3 coding DNA: TGTGCCAGTAATACCGTGGGGGTGGCGGATGGCTACACCTTC.

The chain joins TRBV15 to TRBJ1-6, with D unresolved. V was cut by 0 bases and J by 6 bases, with 9 bases left in between. This CDR3 comprises 15 residues. CDR1 and CDR2 from the germline V gene are LNHNV and YYDKDF (reference sequence). CDR3 residues: CATSRDSWINSPLHF. The CDR3 nucleotides read TGTGCCACCAGCAGAGATTCATGGATTAATTCACCCCTCCACTTT.

The count of this clone is one. The chain carries TRBV7-2 and TRBJ1-2; TRBD1 matches 11 bases. J was trimmed by 4 bases and V by 6 bases; bases with no gene match: 13. Germline loops: CDR1 SGHTA, CDR2 FQGNSA. The CDR3 length is 17 residues. The CDR3 sequence is CASRLRSGTGGSYGYTF. CDR3 bases: TGTGCCAGCAGGTTGCGCTCTGGGACAGGGGGTAGCTATGGCTACACCTTC. The whole variable domain, filled in from reference TRBV7-2 and TRBJ1-2, reads GAGVSQSPSNKVTEKGKDVELRCDPISGHTALYWYRQSLGQGLEFLIYFQGNSAPDKSGLPSDRFSAERTGGSVSTLTIQRTQQEDSAVYLCASRLRSGTGGSYGYTFGSGTRLTVV.

This chain links TRBV27 with TRBJ1-2, with D maybe TRBD1 (6 bases). The V gene lost 3 bases and the J gene lost 8 bases, with 16 bases spanning the gap. The CDR3 spans 14 residues. Germline V gene sequence: CDR1 MNHEY, CDR2 SMNVEV (reference sequence). CDR3 in DNA: TGTGCCAGCAGTTTCTTAGGGGGGGCTCAAGGCTACACCTTC. It specifies CASSFLGGAQGYTF.

In the case of this clone: Other DNA sequences in the sample encode the same CDR3. This chain's CDR3 is CASSSSLTRSSTQYF. CDR3 bases: TGTGCCAGCAGTTCATCCCTAACAAGGTCTAGTACCCAGTACTTC. J is TRBJ2-5 and V is TRBV27, with unresolved D. This CDR3 has 15 residues. Germline loops: CDR1 MNHEY, CDR2 SMNVEV (reference sequence). Trimming stripped 4 bases from V and 8 bases from J, with 20 bases between.

The rearrangement links TRBV9 to TRBJ1-1, with 9 bases lining up with TRBD1. The germline V gene encodes CDR1 SGDLS and CDR2 YYNGEE. The CDR3 runs 14 residues. The V segment lost 3 bases and the J segment 4 bases; nucleotides outside the gene matches: 4. This CDR3 is CASSEQGAGTEAFF. The CDR3 nucleotides read TGTGCCAGCAGCGAACAGGGGGCAGGCACTGAAGCTTTCTTT.